Listed below are T cell receptor beta chains from one sample, sequenced in a study of T-cell reconstitution after alpha-beta-depleted transplantation in children. MiXCR, run by TCRdb on the PCR reads, gives a single entry per CDR3 protein. This sample has 700,000 or so distinct CDR3 sequences, with less than 15% found just once. The sample was PBMCs, taken before TCRalphabeta/CD19-depleted stem cell transplant. These receptors were taken from a girl aged 2-10 years with congenital amegakaryocytic thrombocytopenia, due to receive a stem cell transplant. CDR3s include the opening cysteine and the closing phenylalanine or tryptophan. A D gene is named only where the DNA matches it firmly. Expanded clones are given a class, and other clones once, few, many or no size at all.

j_call v_call d_call clone_size cdr3_nt cdr3_aa
TRBJ2-1 TRBV20-1 TRBD2 . TGCAGTGCGGCTACCGGACTAGTCCTCTACAATGAGCAGTTCTTC CSAATGLVLYNEQFF
TRBJ2-3 TRBV7-2 . . TGTGCCAGCAGCGCCCGGACGGCAAGCACAGATACGCAGTATTTT CASSARTASTDTQYF
TRBJ2-7 TRBV12-3/TRBV12-4 . many TGTGCCAGCAGACAGGGTCCGGAGCAGTACTTC CASRQGPEQYF
TRBJ1-5 TRBV18 . many TGTGCCAGCTCACCAAGGGAGGGTATCAATCAGCCCCAGCATTTT CASSPREGINQPQHF
TRBJ1-5 TRBV5-5 TRBD1 few TGTGCCAGCAGCTTCGGACAGGAGAGAGAGCCCCAGCATTTT CASSFGQEREPQHF
TRBJ2-3 TRBV25-1 TRBD1 . TGTGCCAGCAGTGCAAACCCGGGACAGCACACAGATACGCAGTATTTT CASSANPGQHTDTQYF
TRBJ2-2 TRBV20-1 . many TGCAGTGCTCGAGCCCCCAAGGCCACCGGGGAGCTGTTTTTT CSARAPKATGELFF
TRBJ1-1 TRBV7-2 TRBD1 few TGTGCCAGCAGCCGTCCGGGACAGGTGAACACTGAAGCTTTCTTT CASSRPGQVNTEAFF
TRBJ1-1 TRBV6-6 . many TGTGCCAGCAGTCCCGATGAACCTGAAGCTTTCTTT CASSPDEPEAFF
TRBJ2-1 TRBV12-3/TRBV12-4 . . TGTGCCAGCAGTACCGGGACCCCCCACTTCTTC CASSTGTPHFF
TRBJ2-7 TRBV7-2 TRBD2 few TGTGCCAGCAGCGCCGCTTGGTCGGGAGGGAACTACGAGCAGTACTTC CASSAAWSGGNYEQYF
TRBJ2-4 TRBV5-1 . many TGCGCCAGCAGCACCGGATTAACTGGGTCCTTAGCCAAAAACATTCAGTACTTC CASSTGLTGSLAKNIQYF
TRBJ2-1 TRBV5-1 TRBD2 few TGCGCCAGCAGACGGTCTAGCGGGAGCGTCGATGAGCAGTTCTTC CASRRSSGSVDEQFF
TRBJ2-1 TRBV3-1 . many TGTGCCAGCAGCCAAGATCATTCAGCGGACAGCTCCTACAATGAGCAGTTCTTC CASSQDHSADSSYNEQFF
TRBJ2-2 TRBV2 . . TGTGCCAGCAGTGAGTTCCGACAGGCCAGGGCAGCCGGGGAGCTGTTTTTT CASSEFRQARAAGELFF
TRBJ1-5 TRBV6-1 . . TGTGCCAGCAGTTTCCCGAATCAGCCCCAGCATTTT CASSFPNQPQHF
TRBJ2-7 TRBV5-1 TRBD2 . TGCGCCAGCAGCTTGGGCGGGAGGACTCTCGAGCAGTACTTC CASSLGGRTLEQYF
TRBJ2-7 TRBV19 . . TGTGCCAGTAGTACCCGGGTAGCGGACTACGAGCAGTACTTC CASSTRVADYEQYF
TRBJ2-1 TRBV9 . many TGTGCCAGCAGCGTAGGTGACATTGTGGAGTGGAGTTTGAATGAGCAGTTCTTC CASSVGDIVEWSLNEQFF
TRBJ2-7 TRBV5-1 . . TGCGCCAGCAGCCCCCCGGCTAGGATCGACGAGCAGTACTTC CASSPPARIDEQYF
TRBJ2-3 TRBV27 TRBD2 . TGTGCCAGCAGTAGGCGGGAGGGTAGGGCAGATACGCAGTATTTT CASSRREGRADTQYF
TRBJ1-2 TRBV12-3/TRBV12-4 . . TGTGCCAGCAGTTACACAGCCGATACAGGGAGCGGCTACACCTTC CASSYTADTGSGYTF
TRBJ2-7 TRBV7-2 TRBD2 . TGTGCCAGCAGCTTACCCGGGAGGGAGGATGAGCAGTACTTC CASSLPGREDEQYF
TRBJ2-1 TRBV2 TRBD2 . TGTGCCAGCGGGCGGGAGTCCTACAATGAGCAGTTCTTC CASGRESYNEQFF
TRBJ2-7 TRBV12-3/TRBV12-4 . many TGTGCCAGCAGCTCTTCGGCGGGCGCTTACGAGCAGTACTTC CASSSSAGAYEQYF
TRBJ2-2 TRBV20-1 . many TGCAGTGCTGCCCCCCAGGGGCGCATAGGCACCGGGGAGCTGTTTTTT CSAAPQGRIGTGELFF
TRBJ2-1 TRBV29-1 . . TGCAGCGTTGAAATCAGGTCGAGCAATGAGCAGTTCTTC CSVEIRSSNEQFF
TRBJ1-1 TRBV27 TRBD1 . TGTGCCAGCAGTTTAATGGCAGGGGGGACCACTGAAGCTTTCTTT CASSLMAGGTTEAFF
TRBJ2-7 TRBV5-1 . . TGCGCCAGCAGCCCCCAAGGGGTTTCAACCTACGAGCAGTACTTC CASSPQGVSTYEQYF
TRBJ1-2 TRBV12-3/TRBV12-4 TRBD1 many TGTGCCAGCAGTACAGGACAGGCGCCTAACTATGGCTACACCTTC CASSTGQAPNYGYTF
TRBJ2-3 TRBV12-3/TRBV12-4 TRBD1 . TGTGCCAGCAGGGTGGGACAGGGTACCGCAGATACGCAGTATTTT CASRVGQGTADTQYF